Below are 18 T cell receptor beta chains sequenced from a single sample in a study of blood T cell repertoires in COVID-19. The method was immunoSEQ multiplex PCR; TCRdb's version includes in-frame clones alone and lacks a portion of them. This table has just under 150,000 clones, 80% to 90% appearing once. Sequencing used peripheral blood. These TCRs come from a man over 45 who had recovered from COVID-19.

The CDR3 bases are TGTGCCATCAGTGGGGGGACAGGGAGGTCTGAAGCTTTCTTT. Amino acids: CAISGGTGRSEAFF. This chain uses TRBV10-3 with TRBJ1-1; 9 bases are a match to TRBD1. The CDR3 sequence is 14 residues long. Germline V lookup: CDR1 ENHRY, CDR2 SYGVKD. The V and J ends lost 4 bases and 6 bases, in that order; junction bases with no gene match: 6.

In this sample, this clone turned up a few times. The rearrangement links TRBV6-6 to TRBJ2-2; TRBD2 might be the D (7 bases). Trimming pared 7 bases from V and 1 base from J, leaving 16 bases between. Germline V lookup: CDR1 MNHNY, CDR2 SVGAGI (reference sequence). The CDR3 loop spans 16 amino acids. The chain's CDR3 is CASMDGGGQNTGELFF. As DNA, the CDR3 is TGTGCCAGCATGGACGGCGGGGGCCAGAACACCGGGGAGCTGTTTTTT.

The chain couples TRBV3-1 (or the pseudogene TRBV3-2) to TRBJ2-5; no reliable D call. This CDR3 is 13 amino acids long. Germline CDR1 LGHDT, CDR2 YNNKEL (reference sequence). Trimming removed 2 bases from V and 4 bases from J, with 8 bases in between. The CDR3 loop reads CASSQNIGETQYF. DNA of the CDR3: TGTGCCAGCAGCCAAAACATTGGAGAGACCCAGTACTTC.

The chain has TRBV4-3 and TRBJ1-5; tentatively, D is TRBD1 (6 bases). Germline values: CDR1 LGHNA, CDR2 YSLEER. V dropped 0 bases and J dropped 4 bases, with 13 bases sitting between them. This CDR3 region has 16 residues. CDR3 sequence reads: CASSQDVLQGNQPQHF. In DNA, the CDR3 is TGCGCCAGCAGCCAAGATGTTTTACAGGGTAATCAGCCCCAGCATTTT.

The chain is built from TRBV11-3 and TRBJ2-2, with 8 bases lining up with TRBD1. The V gene's germline CDR1 is SGHNT and CDR2 YENEEA. The V gene end was trimmed by 3 bases and the J gene end by 3 bases; junction bases not matched to a gene: 3. The CDR3 consists of 15 residues. CDR3 protein: CASSFGQGYTGELFF. The CDR3 nucleotides read TGTGCCAGCAGCTTCGGACAGGGTTACACCGGGGAGCTGTTTTTT.

The V and J genes are TRBV7-2 and TRBJ2-7, with TRBD1 matching over 9 bases. The CDR3 covers 14 residues. Looked up from germline, CDR1 is SGHTA and CDR2 is FQGNSA. The ends lost 4 bases at V and 2 bases at J; junction bases unmatched: 3. The CDR3 region is CASSSGQGTYEQYF. In DNA form, the CDR3 reads TGTGCCAGCAGCTCGGGACAGGGAACCTACGAGCAGTACTTC.

The J gene is TRBJ1-1, the V gene TRBV30; tentatively, D is TRBD1 (6 bases). Germline loops: CDR1 GTSNPN, CDR2 SVGIG (reference sequence). The CDR3 is 18 amino acids. V lost 0 bases to trimming and J lost 4 bases, with 24 bases between them. The CDR3 loop reads CAWSVSPRGRGRSTEAFF. In DNA form, the CDR3 reads TGTGCCTGGAGTGTTTCTCCACGGGGCAGGGGCAGGAGCACTGAAGCTTTCTTT. Drawing the rest from reference TRBV30 and TRBJ1-1, the complete variable domain is SQTIHQWPATLVQPVGSPLSLECTVEGTSNPNLYWYRQAAGRGLQLLFYSVGIGQISSEVPQNLSASRPQDRQFILSSKKLLLSDSGFYLCAWSVSPRGRGRSTEAFFGQGTRLTVV.

The sample holds one count of this clone. V is TRBV5-4 and J is TRBJ2-3, with TRBD2 as a possible D gene (6 bases). V was shortened by 5 bases and J by 7 bases, with 14 bases between the two germline ends. The germline CDR1 and CDR2 sequences are SGHNT and YYREEE (reference sequence). CDR3 length equals 13 residues. The CDR3 is CASRTPGTYTQYF. In DNA form, the CDR3 reads TGTGCCAGCAGGACCCCCGGGACTTATACGCAGTATTTT.

The gene calls are TRBV30 and TRBJ1-4, with a possible D match to TRBD1 (6 bases). In germline, CDR1 is GTSNPN, CDR2 SVGIG (reference sequence). Between the trimmed V and J ends, which lost 2 bases and 10 bases, there was a span of 29 bases. CDR3 length: 18 residues. The CDR3 nucleotides are TGTGCCTGGAGTTTCGTTGGGGAAGGGACTGCCCGGGGGGCAAAACTGTTTTTT. This gives the protein CAWSFVGEGTARGAKLFF.

This chain connects TRBV4-2 to TRBJ2-1; TRBD2 might be the D (7 bases). This CDR3 has 13 residues. Germline V gives CDR1 LGHNA, CDR2 YNFKEQ. V was clipped by 4 bases and J by 8 bases, with 12 bases between them. Written as DNA, the CDR3 is TGTGCCAGCAGCCCCCCGGGGGGCGATGAGCAGTTCTTC. This gives the protein CASSPPGGDEQFF.

The chain combines TRBV5-6 with TRBJ2-7, with D possibly matching TRBD1 (6 bases). The V gene's germline CDR1 is SGHDT and CDR2 YYEEEE. This CDR3 region has 14 residues. V dropped 4 bases and J dropped 2 bases, with 13 bases sitting between them. CDR3 in amino acids: CASSTGHEAYEQYF. CDR3 in DNA: TGTGCCAGCAGCACGGGACACGAAGCCTACGAGCAGTACTTC.

The chain recombines TRBV5-4 with TRBJ2-1; 10 positions agree with TRBD2. Germline lookup yields CDR1 SGHNT and CDR2 YYREEE (reference sequence). The CDR3 is made up of 14 amino acids. V was clipped by 6 bases and J by 3 bases; unmatched bases: 3. As DNA, the CDR3 is TGTGCCAGCAATTTAGCGGGGGGCTACAATGAGCAGTTCTTC. Translating it yields CASNLAGGYNEQFF.

The rearrangement joins TRBV21-1 to TRBJ2-7; the table's D call, TRBD1, has no DNA check behind it. TRBV21-1 is listed as a pseudogene. The CDR3 extends over 17 amino acids. CDR3 sequence reads: CASSKGRGQAFMYEQYF. In DNA, the CDR3 is TGTGCCAGCAGCAAAGGACGAGGACAGGCTTTCATGTACGAGCAGTACTTC.

This rearrangement joins TRBV7-2 to TRBJ2-1; perhaps TRBD1 as D (5 bases). The germline V gene has CDR1 SGHTA and CDR2 FQGNSA. The ends were cut back, 0 bases at V and 0 bases at J, with 12 bases in the middle. This CDR3 contains 17 residues. As DNA, the CDR3 is TGTGCCAGCAGCTTAGCGCAAGGGGTCGGCTCCTACAATGAGCAGTTCTTC. Encoded protein: CASSLAQGVGSYNEQFF.

This chain uses TRBV7-9 with TRBJ1-1, with 10 bases identical to TRBD1. V lost 4 bases, J lost 5 bases, and 4 bases stayed unmatched. Germline V lookup: CDR1 SEHNR, CDR2 FQNEAQ (reference sequence). This CDR3 spans 14 amino acids. The CDR3 DNA reads as TGTGCCAGCAGCTCGGGACAGGGGTGGACTGAAGCTTTCTTT. Protein product: CASSSGQGWTEAFF.

This clone has just one count. The chain combines TRBV30 with TRBJ2-1; TRBD2 matches 9 bases. Germline trimming cut 8 bases from V and 9 bases from J; bases unmatched to any gene: 14. The CDR3 has 14 residues. The V gene's germline CDR1 is GTSNPN and CDR2 SVGIG (reference sequence). The CDR3: CARAFGGGAGEQFF. The CDR3 DNA is TGTGCCCGGGCTTTTGGCGGGGGGGCCGGTGAGCAGTTCTTC.

The chain employs TRBV9 and TRBJ2-3; 11 bases are shared with TRBD2. The germline V gene has CDR1 SGDLS and CDR2 YYNGEE. CDR3 size: 17 residues. Trimming took 0 bases from V and 5 from J; bases not matched to a gene: 8. The DNA of the CDR3 is TGTGCCAGCAGCGTAGCTCTAGCGGGGGGCCTCGGAGATACGCAGTATTTT. Its protein product is CASSVALAGGLGDTQYF.

The chain couples TRBV6-2 or TRBV6-3 to TRBJ2-7; D is perhaps TRBD2 (5 bases). Germline CDR1 and CDR2: MNHEY and SVGEGT. The CDR3 runs to 16 residues. Between the trimmed V and J ends, which lost 0 bases and 0 bases, there was a span of 12 bases. The CDR3 nucleotides are TGTGCCAGCAGTTACTCGGATAGCGCTCGCTCCTACGAGCAGTACTTC. Translating it yields CASSYSDSARSYEQYF.